The rows below give T cell receptor beta chains drawn from one sample of a study of blood T cells in healthy people across ages. TCRdb analysed the 5' RACE reads with MiXCR anew, one entry per CDR3 protein. The sample gives some 1 million distinct CDR3 sequences, under 45% of which show up once; approximately 20% is in the top ten. Sequenced input: blood. These receptor sequences come from a woman aged 55-70 years in good health. Both conserved end residues are part of each CDR3. D genes are given only for firm matches. Clone size is shown for a subset of rows, as once, few, many or a class of expanded clone.

clone size	J gene	V gene	D gene	CDR3 protein	CDR3 DNA
few	TRBJ2-7	TRBV9	.	CASSPRGVGYEQYF	TGTGCCAGCAGCCCCAGGGGGGTCGGCTACGAGCAGTACTTC
.	TRBJ2-3	TRBV6-1	TRBD1	CASTRQGARTDTQYF	TGTGCCAGCACTAGACAGGGGGCTAGAACAGATACGCAGTATTTT
once	TRBJ2-7	TRBV27	.	CANSRSSEANEQYF	TGTGCCAACAGTCGTAGCTCGGAGGCCAACGAGCAGTACTTC
few	TRBJ2-7	TRBV7-2	.	CASSLVSHYEQYF	TGTGCCAGCAGCTTAGTGAGCCACTACGAGCAGTACTTC
.	TRBJ1-1	TRBV12-3/TRBV12-4	TRBD1	CASMGRGITEAFF	TGTGCCAGCATGGGCAGGGGGATCACTGAAGCTTTCTTT
.	TRBJ2-5	TRBV20-1	TRBD2	CSARTGRGTSGNLQETQYF	TGCAGTGCTAGGACAGGGCGGGGGACTAGCGGGAATCTCCAAGAGACCCAGTACTTC
few	TRBJ2-1	TRBV2	.	CASIIPEGAEQFF	TGTGCCAGCATTATCCCCGAGGGTGCTGAGCAGTTCTTC
.	TRBJ2-7	TRBV20-1	.	CSASLSGIRSGIEQYF	TGCAGTGCTAGTTTAAGCGGAATTCGTTCGGGTATCGAGCAGTACTTC
.	TRBJ2-7	TRBV20-1	TRBD2	CSARPPTGGGASGSRYEQYF	TGCAGTGCTAGACCACCGACTGGCGGGGGGGCGAGCGGGAGTAGATACGAGCAGTACTTC
.	TRBJ2-1	TRBV7-2	TRBD2	CASSLNRGRTPYNEQFF	TGTGCCAGCAGCTTAAACCGCGGGAGGACCCCTTACAATGAGCAGTTCTTC
.	TRBJ2-1	TRBV6-1	.	CASSEEGGGFYNEQFF	TGTGCCAGCAGTGAAGAAGGTGGGGGGTTCTACAATGAGCAGTTCTTC
.	TRBJ2-3	TRBV19	TRBD2	CASSASSGRSTDTQYF	TGTGCCAGTAGCGCGTCTAGCGGGAGAAGCACAGATACGCAGTATTTT